The present TCR beta chain was sequenced within a study of T cell repertoires in cytomegalovirus infection. Study-level background: Newly reported HLA-C-restricted and thoroughly characterized HLA-B-restricted CMV epitopes were employed. The public TCR beta signatures pointed to both CMV infection and matching HLA type. Overall study findings and caveats: The ex vivo response showed dominance by HLA-C-restricted CMV-specific TCR beta clonotypes. Pooled public TCR beta family frequency picked out CMV carriers with the relevant HLA.

Comments on this clonotype: Its antigen is unidentified.

TCRdb called the reads again in MiXCR, with one record for every CDR3 protein. The top ten hold about 14% of the sample, which has approximately 1,000,000 distinct CDR3 sequences, roughly 31% seen once. Sequenced material: cultured CD8+ T cells from PBMCs, taken from culture after CMV antigen stimulation. The sequence was collected from a human donor in good health (CMV status not recorded). Some clones in this sample may be carry-over from other donors' samples.

As DNA, the CDR3 is TGCGCCAGCAGCCAAGATAGAGTTTACAATGAGCAGTTCTTC. Protein sequence: CASSQDRVYNEQFF. V and J are TRBV4-1 and TRBJ2-1, with D unclear. The germline CDR1 and CDR2 sequences are MGHRA and YSYEKL. This CDR3 contains 14 residues. Trimming cost V 0 bases and J 4 bases, with 7 bases left between them.